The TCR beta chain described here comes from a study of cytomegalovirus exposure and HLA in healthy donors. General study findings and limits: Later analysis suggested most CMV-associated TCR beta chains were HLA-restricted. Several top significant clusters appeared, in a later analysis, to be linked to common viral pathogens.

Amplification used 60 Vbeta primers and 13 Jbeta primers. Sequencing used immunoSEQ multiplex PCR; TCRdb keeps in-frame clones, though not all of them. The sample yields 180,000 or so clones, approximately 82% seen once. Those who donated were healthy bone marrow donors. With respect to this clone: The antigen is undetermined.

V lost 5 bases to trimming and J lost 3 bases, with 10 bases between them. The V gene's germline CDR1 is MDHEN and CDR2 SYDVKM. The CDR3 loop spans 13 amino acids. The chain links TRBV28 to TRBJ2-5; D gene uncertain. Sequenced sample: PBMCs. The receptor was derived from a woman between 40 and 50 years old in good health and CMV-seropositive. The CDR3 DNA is TGTGCCAGCAGTCCCTCTTCTGAAGAGACCCAGTACTTC. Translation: CASSPSSEETQYF.